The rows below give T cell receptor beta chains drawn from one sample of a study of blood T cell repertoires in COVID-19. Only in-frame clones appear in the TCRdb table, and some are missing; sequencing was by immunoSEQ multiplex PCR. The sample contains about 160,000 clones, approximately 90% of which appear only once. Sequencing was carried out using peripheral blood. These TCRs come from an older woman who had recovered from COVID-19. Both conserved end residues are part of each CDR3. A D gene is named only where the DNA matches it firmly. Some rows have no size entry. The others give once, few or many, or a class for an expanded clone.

cdr3_nt: TGTGCCACCAGTGAGACCGGGTCCCCAACCCAGCATTTT; cdr3_aa: CATSETGSPTQHF; j_call: TRBJ1-5; cdr3_length: 13; v_call: TRBV24-1; d_call: -; clone_size: -
cdr3_nt: TGCGCCAGCAGCTTCAGTGGGGGGGGCTCCGAGCAGTTCTTC; cdr3_aa: CASSFSGGGSEQFF; j_call: TRBJ2-1; cdr3_length: 14; v_call: TRBV4-3; d_call: -; clone_size: -
cdr3_nt: TGTGCCAGCAGACCCCCGGGAGGCCCCACTGAAGCTTTCTTT; cdr3_aa: CASRPPGGPTEAFF; j_call: TRBJ1-1; cdr3_length: 14; v_call: TRBV6-5; d_call: -; clone_size: -
cdr3_nt: TGTGCCAGCATGCTACAGGGGGCGCGTGTTTATGGCTACACCTTC; cdr3_aa: CASMLQGARVYGYTF; j_call: TRBJ1-2; cdr3_length: 15; v_call: TRBV28; d_call: TRBD1; clone_size: once
cdr3_nt: TGTGCCAGCACCGGACTTGGGGGGATTCAGCCCCAGCATTTT; cdr3_aa: CASTGLGGIQPQHF; j_call: TRBJ1-5; cdr3_length: 14; v_call: TRBV28; d_call: -; clone_size: -
cdr3_nt: TGTGCCAGCAGCTTGGTTTTCCGGGAAGCTTTCTTT; cdr3_aa: CASSLVFREAFF; j_call: TRBJ1-1; cdr3_length: 12; v_call: TRBV5-5; d_call: -; clone_size: -
cdr3_nt: TGTGCCAGCAGCTTAGTACAGGGGGGGTACGAGCAGTACTTC; cdr3_aa: CASSLVQGGYEQYF; j_call: TRBJ2-7; cdr3_length: 14; v_call: TRBV11-3; d_call: -; clone_size: -
cdr3_nt: TGTGCCAGCAGTATACGGACAGGGGGAAATGAAAAACTGTTTTTT; cdr3_aa: CASSIRTGGNEKLFF; j_call: TRBJ1-4; cdr3_length: 15; v_call: TRBV27; d_call: TRBD1; clone_size: -
cdr3_nt: TGTGCCAGCAGCTTGGCTTTATCGGGACAGAATGAAAAACTGTTTTTT; cdr3_aa: CASSLALSGQNEKLFF; j_call: TRBJ1-4; cdr3_length: 16; v_call: TRBV5-8; d_call: TRBD1; clone_size: -
cdr3_nt: TGCGCCAGCAGCCCTAGCGCCCAAGAGACCCAGTACTTC; cdr3_aa: CASSPSAQETQYF; j_call: TRBJ2-5; cdr3_length: 13; v_call: TRBV5-1; d_call: -; clone_size: -
cdr3_nt: TGCGCCAGCAGCCGCCCAGGGGTCGGCTACACCTTC; cdr3_aa: CASSRPGVGYTF; j_call: TRBJ1-2; cdr3_length: 12; v_call: TRBV4-1; d_call: -; clone_size: -
cdr3_nt: TGTGCCAGCAGCCGCACAGACCGCACAGATACGCAGTATTTT; cdr3_aa: CASSRTDRTDTQYF; j_call: TRBJ2-3; cdr3_length: 14; v_call: TRBV11-2; d_call: -; clone_size: -
cdr3_nt: TGTGCCAGCAGCGGCCTAGCAACAGATACGCAGTATTTT; cdr3_aa: CASSGLATDTQYF; j_call: TRBJ2-3; cdr3_length: 13; v_call: TRBV5-4; d_call: -; clone_size: -
cdr3_nt: TGTGCCAGCAGTGGACTAGCGGGGTCCCCAGGCGAGCAGTACTTC; cdr3_aa: CASSGLAGSPGEQYF; j_call: TRBJ2-7; cdr3_length: 15; v_call: TRBV2; d_call: TRBD2; clone_size: -
cdr3_nt: TGTGCCAGCAGCCAGGGGACAGGGCACAATTCACCCCTCCACTTT; cdr3_aa: CASSQGTGHNSPLHF; j_call: TRBJ1-6; cdr3_length: 15; v_call: TRBV3-1/TRBV3-2; d_call: TRBD1; clone_size: -
cdr3_nt: TGTGCCACCAGTGATCGACAGCTCAATCAGCCCCAGCATTTT; cdr3_aa: CATSDRQLNQPQHF; j_call: TRBJ1-5; cdr3_length: 14; v_call: TRBV24-1; d_call: -; clone_size: -
cdr3_nt: TGTGCCAGCAGCCAAGATCCTCCAGGTCTCTCCGAGCAGTACTTC; cdr3_aa: CASSQDPPGLSEQYF; j_call: TRBJ2-7; cdr3_length: 15; v_call: TRBV14; d_call: -; clone_size: few
cdr3_nt: TGTGCCAGCAGCGGTGACCCAAGAGGGGTCCCAACCCAGGGGGTCAGCACAGATACGCAGTATTTT; cdr3_aa: CASSGDPRGVPTQGVSTDTQYF; j_call: TRBJ2-3; cdr3_length: 22; v_call: TRBV21-1; d_call: -; clone_size: once
cdr3_nt: TGTGCCAGCAGCTTAGGGTCAGGGGTCGTGAGCAATCAGCCCCAGCATTTT; cdr3_aa: CASSLGSGVVSNQPQHF; j_call: TRBJ1-5; cdr3_length: 17; v_call: TRBV7-6; d_call: -; clone_size: -